Listed below are T cell receptor beta chains from one sample, sequenced in a study of post-analysis software for immune sequencing data. TCRdb used MiXCR to reprocess the PCR reads, holding one entry per CDR3 protein. The table shows approximately 460,000 distinct CDR3 sequences, with 40% to 55% occurring only once. Sequenced input: blood. These receptors all stem from a girl between 5 and 17 years old with multiple sclerosis. The CDR3 runs from the conserved cysteine through the conserved F or W. A D gene is named only where the DNA matches it firmly. The size of a clone is reported for some rows only, either as once, few or many, or as a class for expanded clones.

d_call	clone_size	j_call	v_call	cdr3_aa	cdr3_nt
-	-	TRBJ2-1	TRBV7-9	CASTSEGEQFF	TGTGCCAGCACCTCGGAGGGGGAGCAGTTCTTC
-	-	TRBJ1-1	TRBV6-5	CASSYERMSGTEAFF	TGTGCCAGCAGTTACGAAAGGATGTCAGGCACTGAAGCTTTCTTT
-	-	TRBJ2-1	TRBV6-5	CASSPQGGSYNEQFF	TGTGCCAGCAGTCCGCAGGGTGGGTCGTACAATGAGCAGTTCTTC
-	-	TRBJ1-5	TRBV20-1	CSARQVFDQPQHF	TGCAGTGCTAGACAGGTTTTCGATCAGCCCCAGCATTTT
-	many	TRBJ2-7	TRBV20-1	CSASLTSYEQYF	TGCAGTGCATCACTCACCTCCTACGAGCAGTACTTC
-	-	TRBJ2-5	TRBV27	CASSYSRGGSETQYF	TGTGCCAGCAGTTACAGTCGTGGGGGATCAGAGACCCAGTACTTC
TRBD2	-	TRBJ2-5	TRBV28	CASREASGEETQYF	TGTGCCAGCAGAGAGGCTAGCGGAGAAGAGACCCAGTACTTC
-	once	TRBJ1-2	TRBV2	CASSEAPRWQTTNYGYTF	TGTGCCAGCAGTGAAGCGCCTCGATGGCAGACTACTAACTATGGCTACACCTTC
-	-	TRBJ1-2	TRBV3-1	CASSQGGEGAHGYTF	TGTGCCAGCAGCCAAGGCGGGGAGGGTGCGCATGGCTACACCTTC
-	few	TRBJ1-2	TRBV5-1	CASSLVVRGYGYTF	TGCGCCAGCAGCTTGGTGGTTCGGGGGTATGGCTACACCTTC
TRBD1	-	TRBJ1-1	TRBV29-1	CSVENRGRITEAFF	TGCAGCGTTGAAAACAGGGGGCGTATCACTGAAGCTTTCTTT
-	-	TRBJ2-5	TRBV6-5	CASSFPGAQETQYF	TGTGCCAGCAGTTTCCCGGGCGCTCAAGAGACCCAGTACTTC
TRBD1	few	TRBJ1-5	TRBV6-4	CASSDSRGRDRGQPQHF	TGTGCCAGCAGTGACTCGAGGGGGCGGGATCGGGGTCAGCCCCAGCATTTT
TRBD1	-	TRBJ1-4	TRBV7-9	CASSLNRDSVNEKLFF	TGTGCCAGCAGCTTGAACCGGGACAGCGTCAATGAAAAACTGTTTTTT
TRBD2	few	TRBJ2-1	TRBV11-2	CASREGLAGGEQFF	TGTGCCAGCAGGGAGGGACTAGCGGGAGGTGAGCAGTTCTTC